The rows below give T cell receptor beta chains drawn from one sample of a study of T cells after yellow fever vaccination. Using its own MiXCR run on the 5' RACE reads, TCRdb lists one record per CDR3 protein. The sample records approximately 610,000 distinct CDR3 sequences, less than 20% being singletons. The sample consisted of PBMCs, taken 4 to 5 days after the first yellow fever vaccination. The receptors were gathered from a man aged 18 to 30 who received the YFV17D yellow fever vaccine. CDR3s include the opening cysteine and the closing phenylalanine or tryptophan. A D gene is named only where the DNA matches it firmly. Size is omitted from some rows. Given values are once, few, many or a class for expanded clones.

V gene: TRBV7-2
D gene: TRBD2
J gene: TRBJ2-7
clone size: few
CDR3 DNA: TGTGCCAGCAGCCCGACTAGCGGGGCTCCCCACGAGCAGTACTTC
CDR3 protein: CASSPTSGAPHEQYF

V gene: TRBV2
D gene: NA
J gene: TRBJ1-4
clone size: NA
CDR3 DNA: TGTGCCAGCGCTCCCCAGACAGGAGCTCGTGAAAAACTGTTTTTT
CDR3 protein: CASAPQTGAREKLFF

V gene: TRBV11-2
D gene: TRBD2
J gene: TRBJ2-1
clone size: NA
CDR3 DNA: TGTGCCAGCAGGAGAGTCGGGACTAGCGGGGGCCGGGGTTACAATGAGCAGTTCTTC
CDR3 protein: CASRRVGTSGGRGYNEQFF

V gene: TRBV9
D gene: NA
J gene: TRBJ2-7
clone size: NA
CDR3 DNA: TGTGCCAGCAGCCCTCCGGGGGGCAGTAGCGAGCAGTACTTC
CDR3 protein: CASSPPGGSSEQYF

V gene: TRBV7-3
D gene: TRBD2
J gene: TRBJ2-3
clone size: once
CDR3 DNA: TGTGCCAGCAGCCCCATAGCGGGAAACACAGATACGCAGTATTTT
CDR3 protein: CASSPIAGNTDTQYF

V gene: TRBV9
D gene: NA
J gene: TRBJ2-3
clone size: NA
CDR3 DNA: TGTGCCAGCAGCGGAATGCAGCCCACAGATACGCAGTATTTT
CDR3 protein: CASSGMQPTDTQYF

V gene: TRBV12-3/TRBV12-4
D gene: NA
J gene: TRBJ1-1
clone size: few
CDR3 DNA: TGTGCCAGCAGCCTCCCCGGAGGGGCCTCTGAAGCTTTCTTT
CDR3 protein: CASSLPGGASEAFF

V gene: TRBV20-1
D gene: TRBD2
J gene: TRBJ2-4
clone size: NA
CDR3 DNA: TGCAGTGCTAGGGCTTTCGGGGGGGCCGGGGAGTGGGCCAAAAACATTCAGTACTTC
CDR3 protein: CSARAFGGAGEWAKNIQYF

V gene: TRBV19
D gene: NA
J gene: TRBJ2-3
clone size: few
CDR3 DNA: TGTGCCAGTAGTATCCTGGCAGATACGCAGTATTTT
CDR3 protein: CASSILADTQYF

V gene: TRBV20-1
D gene: NA
J gene: TRBJ1-1
clone size: NA
CDR3 DNA: TGCAGTGGGATTGGGATGTACACTGAAGCTTTCTTT
CDR3 protein: CSGIGMYTEAFF

V gene: TRBV15
D gene: NA
J gene: TRBJ1-5
clone size: NA
CDR3 DNA: TGTGCCACCAGCAGAGACCCTGCCCCTGATCAGCCCCAGCATTTT
CDR3 protein: CATSRDPAPDQPQHF

V gene: TRBV5-1
D gene: NA
J gene: TRBJ2-5
clone size: few
CDR3 DNA: TGCGCCAGCAGTTTGGGGGTTGAGGAGACCCAGTACTTC
CDR3 protein: CASSLGVEETQYF

V gene: TRBV24-1
D gene: TRBD1
J gene: TRBJ2-3
clone size: few
CDR3 DNA: TGTGCCACCAGTGATCCCAGGGGGCCGGCAGATACGCAGTATTTT
CDR3 protein: CATSDPRGPADTQYF

V gene: TRBV18
D gene: TRBD1
J gene: TRBJ2-3
clone size: NA
CDR3 DNA: TGTGCCAGCTCACCGACAGGGTCCACAGATACGCAGTATTTT
CDR3 protein: CASSPTGSTDTQYF

V gene: TRBV6-5
D gene: NA
J gene: TRBJ2-5
clone size: NA
CDR3 DNA: TGTGCCAGCAGTTACGTGACTGGCCAAGAGACCCAGTACTTC
CDR3 protein: CASSYVTGQETQYF

V gene: TRBV6-6
D gene: TRBD1
J gene: TRBJ2-7
clone size: NA
CDR3 DNA: TGTGCCAGCAGGCCGGACAGGAACTACGAGCAGTACTTC
CDR3 protein: CASRPDRNYEQYF

V gene: TRBV5-1
D gene: NA
J gene: TRBJ2-2
clone size: NA
CDR3 DNA: TGCGCCAGCAGCGCACACGTCGGAGGGGACACCGGGGAGCTGTTTTTT
CDR3 protein: CASSAHVGGDTGELFF

V gene: TRBV20-1
D gene: TRBD1
J gene: TRBJ1-5
clone size: few
CDR3 DNA: TGCAGTGCCTTGACAGGGGGCGCGGGCAATCAGCCCCAGCATTTT
CDR3 protein: CSALTGGAGNQPQHF

V gene: TRBV29-1
D gene: NA
J gene: TRBJ2-6
clone size: NA
CDR3 DNA: TGCAGCGTAACGGGGAATGGGGCCAACGTCCTGACTTTC
CDR3 protein: CSVTGNGANVLTF

V gene: TRBV29-1
D gene: NA
J gene: TRBJ1-1
clone size: few
CDR3 DNA: TGCAGCGTTTTCGGCAACACTGAAGCTTTCTTT
CDR3 protein: CSVFGNTEAFF

V gene: TRBV4-3
D gene: TRBD2
J gene: TRBJ2-7
clone size: few
CDR3 DNA: TGCGCCAGCAGCCAAGATAAGAAGCGGGGGATTCCTTACGAGCAGTACTTC
CDR3 protein: CASSQDKKRGIPYEQYF

V gene: TRBV7-2
D gene: NA
J gene: TRBJ2-5
clone size: NA
CDR3 DNA: TGTGCCAGCAGCTTGACGGTAACGTCGGGGACCCAGTACTTC
CDR3 protein: CASSLTVTSGTQYF

V gene: TRBV7-2
D gene: NA
J gene: TRBJ2-7
clone size: few
CDR3 DNA: TGTGCCAGCAGCTTACGGATCTTCTACGAGCAGTACTTC
CDR3 protein: CASSLRIFYEQYF

V gene: TRBV4-1
D gene: NA
J gene: TRBJ1-4
clone size: NA
CDR3 DNA: TGCGCCAGCAGCCCCGGACAAGGGGATGAAAAACTGTTTTTT
CDR3 protein: CASSPGQGDEKLFF

V gene: TRBV28
D gene: NA
J gene: TRBJ2-3
clone size: few
CDR3 DNA: TGTGCCAGCACCCCTGCTGGGGCCGGCACAGATACGCAGTATTTT
CDR3 protein: CASTPAGAGTDTQYF

V gene: TRBV5-1
D gene: TRBD2
J gene: TRBJ2-1
clone size: few
CDR3 DNA: TGCGCCAGCAGCCTCCCCCGGGGGGGAGGGTACAATGAGCAGTTCTTC
CDR3 protein: CASSLPRGGGYNEQFF

V gene: TRBV3-1
D gene: NA
J gene: TRBJ2-3
clone size: NA
CDR3 DNA: TGTGCCAGCAGCCAAGACGGGGCGGGGAGCACAGATACGCAGTATTTT
CDR3 protein: CASSQDGAGSTDTQYF

V gene: TRBV7-9
D gene: NA
J gene: TRBJ2-1
clone size: many
CDR3 DNA: TGTGCCAGCAGCCGTCGAGGGAATGAGCAGTTCTTC
CDR3 protein: CASSRRGNEQFF

V gene: TRBV25-1
D gene: TRBD1
J gene: TRBJ2-7
clone size: NA
CDR3 DNA: TGTGCCAGCAGGGGGGGACAGGGTGCCTACGAGCAGTACTTC
CDR3 protein: CASRGGQGAYEQYF

V gene: TRBV20-1
D gene: NA
J gene: TRBJ2-5
clone size: few
CDR3 DNA: TGCAGTGCTCGAAGGGGGGTGACCCAGTACTTC
CDR3 protein: CSARRGVTQYF

V gene: TRBV12-3/TRBV12-4
D gene: NA
J gene: TRBJ2-1
clone size: NA
CDR3 DNA: TGTGCCAGCACCCGGAGGCCCTTCAATGAGCAGTTCTTC
CDR3 protein: CASTRRPFNEQFF

V gene: TRBV20-1
D gene: TRBD1
J gene: TRBJ1-2
clone size: few
CDR3 DNA: TGCAGTGCTAGAGGGGGCGCCGGGACAGCTAACTATGGCTACACCTTC
CDR3 protein: CSARGGAGTANYGYTF

V gene: TRBV6-5
D gene: NA
J gene: TRBJ2-1
clone size: NA
CDR3 DNA: TGTGCCAGCAGTTCGGACAGATTGTACAGGAATGAGCAGTTCTTC
CDR3 protein: CASSSDRLYRNEQFF

V gene: TRBV7-2
D gene: TRBD2
J gene: TRBJ2-5
clone size: NA
CDR3 DNA: TGTGCCAGCAGCGCTATCGCCACTAGCGCCAAAGAGACCCAGTACTTC
CDR3 protein: CASSAIATSAKETQYF

V gene: TRBV5-1
D gene: TRBD1
J gene: TRBJ2-1
clone size: NA
CDR3 DNA: TGCGCCAGCAGCTTTGGACAGGTGGGGTATGAGCAGTTCTTC
CDR3 protein: CASSFGQVGYEQFF

V gene: TRBV11-2
D gene: TRBD2
J gene: TRBJ2-1
clone size: many
CDR3 DNA: TGTGCCAGCAGCTTCGGACTAGCGGACTACAATGAGCAGTTCTTC
CDR3 protein: CASSFGLADYNEQFF

V gene: TRBV3-1
D gene: TRBD2
J gene: TRBJ2-5
clone size: few
CDR3 DNA: TGTGCCAGCAGCAAACTAGCGGGGAAAGAGACCCAGTACTTC
CDR3 protein: CASSKLAGKETQYF